This entry lists 17 T cell receptor beta chains sequenced from one sample in a study of blood T cell repertoires in COVID-19. Clones were read by immunoSEQ multiplex PCR, and TCRdb kept only the in-frame ones, dropping some. The table lists 73,000 or so clones, approximately 83% of them singletons. The sequenced sample consisted of peripheral blood. The receptors shown here come from a woman aged 55-75 years with acute or convalescent COVID-19.

The chain is built from TRBV6-1 and TRBJ1-1; possibly TRBD1 for D (6 bases). V lost 2 bases and J lost 8, with 18 bases in between. CDR3 length: 15 amino acids. CDR1 is MNHNS, CDR2 SASEGT, per germline. The DNA for the CDR3 is TGTGCCAGCAGTGAATCCATAGGGGGAAGTCTCGAAGCTTTCTTT. Translating gives CASSESIGGSLEAFF.

CDR3 loop: CASSPLPFRASGGETQYF. The CDR3 DNA follows: TGTGCCAGCAGCCCATTGCCATTCAGGGCTAGCGGTGGGGAGACCCAGTACTTC. This rearrangement joins TRBV11-2 to TRBJ2-5, with 7 bases fitting TRBD2. From germline, CDR1 is SGHAT and CDR2 FQNNGV. The CDR3 loop spans 18 amino acids. V shed 5 bases, J shed 5 bases, and the junction held 20 bases outside the gene matches.

J is TRBJ2-1 and V is TRBV21-1; TRBD2, the table's D call, lacks a check against the DNA. TRBV21-1 is listed as a pseudogene. The CDR3 length is 15 residues. CDR3 bases: TGTGCCAGGACATCTAAGACGGGGGGGCGGAATGAGCAGTTCTTC. Its translation: CARTSKTGGRNEQFF.

The chain couples TRBV2 to TRBJ1-4, with 8 positions matching TRBD1. The CDR3 sequence is 13 residues long. The V segment lost 8 bases and the J segment 5 bases; nucleotides outside the gene matches: 4. The germline V gene has CDR1 SNHLY and CDR2 FYNNEI. The CDR3 nucleotides are TGTGCCAGCTCGGACAGGGTAAATGAAAAACTGTTTTTT. Its protein is CASSDRVNEKLFF.

The chain recombines TRBV4-1 with TRBJ2-3; 11 nucleotides align to TRBD1. Per germline, CDR1 MGHRA and CDR2 YSYEKL. Trimming cost V 4 bases and J 6 bases; bases outside gene matches: 6. This CDR3 contains 15 residues. This CDR3 is CASSPGQGERDTQYF. The CDR3 region has the DNA TGCGCCAGCAGCCCGGGACAGGGGGAAAGGGATACGCAGTATTTT.

The J gene is TRBJ2-1, the V gene TRBV30, with 11 bases lining up with TRBD1. Looked up from germline, CDR1 is GTSNPN and CDR2 is SVGIG (reference sequence). Trimming cost V 4 bases and J 0 bases; bases outside gene matches: 5. The CDR3 is 16 amino acids. As DNA, the CDR3 is TGTGCCTGGAAGGGACAGGGGGGAAACTCCTACAATGAGCAGTTCTTC. Its translation is CAWKGQGGNSYNEQFF.

This clone was observed once. The chain couples TRBV2 to TRBJ2-2, with TRBD2 matching over 8 bases. CDR1 is SNHLY, CDR2 FYNNEI, per germline. The CDR3 is 14 amino acids. The junction had 7 bases not matched to a gene; V was cut back by 5 bases and J by 8 bases. CDR3 protein: CASSRTSPRGELFF. In nucleotides, the CDR3 is TGTGCCAGCAGTCGGACTAGCCCGAGAGGGGAGCTGTTTTTT.

The DNA for the CDR3 is TGTGCCAGCAGCCAAGACGGTTTCTACGAGCAGTACTTC. Translating gives CASSQDGFYEQYF. The chain couples TRBV3-1 (or the pseudogene TRBV3-2) to TRBJ2-7; D uncertain. V was cut by 0 bases and J by 3 bases, with 6 bases left in between. CDR1 is LGHDT and CDR2 is YNNKEL in the germline V gene (reference sequence). The CDR3 runs 13 residues.

The chain employs TRBV19 and TRBJ1-4; D gene uncertain. Trimming cost V 4 bases and J 5 bases, with 11 bases left between them. CDR1 and CDR2 (germline): LNHDA, SQIVND (reference sequence). CDR3 size: 14 residues. The chain's CDR3 is CASSKPGGNEKLFF. The CDR3 DNA reads TGTGCCAGTAGTAAACCGGGAGGGAATGAAAAACTGTTTTTT.

In this sample, this clone turned up a few times. The chain combines TRBV9 with TRBJ1-2, with TRBD1 matching 11 bases. This CDR3 is 18 amino acids long. The J segment lost 4 bases and the V segment lost 2 bases, leaving 13 bases of the junction unmatched. Germline-derived CDR1 and CDR2 are SGDLS and YYNGEE. The CDR3: CASSVSPGQGDYGYGYTF. CDR3 bases: TGTGCCAGCAGCGTTTCGCCGGGACAGGGGGATTATGGCTATGGCTACACCTTC.

This chain uses TRBV10-2 with TRBJ2-7, with 11 bases aligning to TRBD2. The V and J ends lost 5 bases and 2 bases, in that order; junction bases with no gene match: 5. The germline gives CDR1 WSHSY, CDR2 SAAADI. The CDR3 covers 15 residues. CDR3 in amino acids: CASSLTSGAPYEQYF. For the CDR3, the DNA is TGCGCCAGCAGTTTGACTAGCGGGGCCCCCTACGAGCAGTACTTC.

The chain carries TRBV30 and TRBJ1-6; D uncertain. V lost 6 bases to trimming and J lost 0 bases, with 15 bases between them. The CDR3 runs 16 residues. CDR1 is GTSNPN, CDR2 SVGIG, per germline (reference sequence). The CDR3 reads CACQVGGSSYNSPLHF. The CDR3 DNA sequence: TGTGCCTGTCAGGTGGGAGGAAGCTCCTATAATTCACCCCTCCACTTT.

This rearrangement joins TRBV6-5 to TRBJ1-2; D unclear. The CDR3 is 13 amino acids. V was trimmed by 0 bases and J by 4 bases, leaving 6 bases between them. CDR1 and CDR2 from the germline V gene are MNHEY and SVGAGI. CDR3 sequence: CASSYSGVYGYTF. In DNA form, the CDR3 reads TGTGCCAGCAGTTACTCGGGAGTCTATGGCTACACCTTC.

In this sample, this clone turned up once. The rearrangement uses TRBV6-5 and TRBJ1-2; 8 bases fit TRBD1. The V gene's germline CDR1 is MNHEY and CDR2 SVGAGI. V gave up 5 bases and J gave up 8 bases; unmatched junction bases: 10. The length of the CDR3 is 14 residues. CDR3 in DNA: TGTGCCAGCAGTCGCACCCAGGGGGCAAGCGGCTACACCTTC. It specifies CASSRTQGASGYTF.

This chain uses TRBV18 with TRBJ2-2; D perhaps matches TRBD2 (6 bases). V shed 6 bases and J shed 1 base, with 15 bases lying between them. The CDR3 is made up of 16 amino acids. In germline, CDR1 is KGHSH, CDR2 LQKENI. CDR3 sequence (DNA): TGTGCCAGCTCCATCTCGACCGGGGGGAACACCGGGGAGCTGTTTTTT. This gives the protein CASSISTGGNTGELFF.

This chain connects TRBV11-1 to TRBJ2-5; D is undetermined. The germline CDR1 and CDR2 sequences are SGHAT and FQDESV (reference sequence). This CDR3 has 15 residues. V shed 0 bases and J shed 5 bases, with 13 bases lying between them. The CDR3 coding sequence is TGTGCCAGCAGCTTAGCGGGCTTCTCTGGGGAGACCCAGTACTTC. This codes for CASSLAGFSGETQYF.

This chain connects TRBV2 to TRBJ2-6; TRBD1 aligns across 7 bases. The CDR3 loop spans 18 amino acids. Germline V lookup: CDR1 SNHLY, CDR2 FYNNEI. V dropped 3 bases and J dropped 0; count of bases not matched to a gene: 8. The CDR3 is CASSDPGQAYSGANVLTF. CDR3 DNA sequence: TGTGCCAGCAGTGACCCCGGACAGGCTTACTCTGGGGCCAACGTCCTGACTTTC.